This is a list of T cell receptor beta chains from one sample in a study of OX40 agonist ivuxolimab in advanced cancers. The method was immunoSEQ multiplex PCR; TCRdb's version includes in-frame clones alone and lacks a portion of them. The sample holds over 60,000 clones, roughly nine tenths seen once. Sequenced material: CD4+ or CD8+ T cells sorted from blood, taken in a trial of the OX40 agonist ivuxolimab. These receptors originate from an adult with an advanced solid tumor such as melanoma, head and neck, liver or kidney cancer. The CDR3 runs from the conserved cysteine through the conserved F or W. A D gene is named only where the DNA matches it firmly. Clone size appears in some rows only: once, few, many, or a class for an expanded clone.

v_call	d_call	j_call	clone_size	cdr3_nt	cdr3_aa
TRBV28	NA	TRBJ1-2	NA	TGTGCCAGCAGTGCGGGGTCCGAGTATGGCTACACCTTC	CASSAGSEYGYTF
TRBV7-3	TRBD2	TRBJ2-1	NA	TGTGCCAGCAGCCCCCTATCCGGGAGGGACAATGAGCAGTTCTTC	CASSPLSGRDNEQFF
TRBV5-1	NA	TRBJ2-7	NA	TGCGCCAGCGCAGGAACCGACCCATTTGTATACGAGCAGTACTTC	CASAGTDPFVYEQYF
TRBV19	NA	TRBJ2-7	NA	TGTGCCAGCGGGAGTGGATACGAGCAGTACTTC	CASGSGYEQYF
TRBV5-1	NA	TRBJ2-5	NA	TGCGCCAGCAGCTTGACGGCAGGGAGACAAGAGACCCAGTACTTC	CASSLTAGRQETQYF
TRBV19	TRBD2	TRBJ2-3	NA	TGTGCCAGTAGTATTAGGAGACTAGCGACTAGCACAGATACGCAGTATTTT	CASSIRRLATSTDTQYF
TRBV7-9	TRBD1	TRBJ2-7	NA	TGTGCCAGCAGCTTGGGGACCGGGACAGGGCGCTACGAGCAGTACTTC	CASSLGTGTGRYEQYF
TRBV4-3	TRBD1	TRBJ1-6	NA	TGCGCCAGCAGCCAGGAGGGACAGGAGTATAATTCACCCCTCCACTTT	CASSQEGQEYNSPLHF
TRBV5-1	TRBD1	TRBJ2-3	NA	TGCGCCAGCAGCAGGGACAGGGTCACAGATACGCAGTATTTT	CASSRDRVTDTQYF
TRBV7-9	NA	TRBJ1-1	medium-sized	TGTGCCAGCAGCCTACTGACAGTGAACACTGAAGCTTTCTTT	CASSLLTVNTEAFF
TRBV7-8	TRBD1	TRBJ1-3	NA	TGTGCCAGCAGCCGACAGGGGGCGAAAGGAAACACCATATATTTT	CASSRQGAKGNTIYF
TRBV7-6	NA	TRBJ2-2	NA	TGTGCCAGCAGCTTAGCCACGGGGCTAGTGTCCGGGGAGCTGTTTTTT	CASSLATGLVSGELFF
TRBV6-5	NA	TRBJ2-7	NA	TGTGCCAGCAGTCCGCCTTACTACGAGCAGTACTTC	CASSPPYYEQYF
TRBV5-1	NA	TRBJ1-4	NA	TGCGCCAGCAGCTTGGGTGTTAACAGAGATGAAAAACTGTTTTTT	CASSLGVNRDEKLFF
TRBV5-8	NA	TRBJ1-6	NA	TGTGCCAGCAGCCTTCGGGACAATAATTCACCCCTCCACTTT	CASSLRDNNSPLHF
TRBV7-2	NA	TRBJ1-2	NA	TGTGCCAGCACCATTGACAGAAGTGTAGCCGGCTACACCTTC	CASTIDRSVAGYTF
TRBV5-1	NA	TRBJ1-5	NA	TGCGCCAGCAGCCTTGACGGGGGCAGCAATCAGCCCCAGCATTTT	CASSLDGGSNQPQHF
TRBV7-9	NA	TRBJ2-1	few	TGTGCCAGCAGCTTAGCGGGAACCAATGAGCAGTTCTTC	CASSLAGTNEQFF
TRBV5-8	TRBD1	TRBJ2-5	NA	TGTGCCAGCAGCTTGGGGGACAGGCCAAGGGGGGAGACCCAGTACTTC	CASSLGDRPRGETQYF
TRBV9	NA	TRBJ1-2	NA	TGTGCCAGCAGCGTATCCCGGGACGGCAACTATGGCTACACCTTC	CASSVSRDGNYGYTF
TRBV6-4	TRBD2	TRBJ2-1	NA	TGTGCCAGCAGTGACCAGACTAGCGGGGGGTACAATGAGCAGTTCTTC	CASSDQTSGGYNEQFF
TRBV30	NA	TRBJ1-2	NA	TGTGCCTGGAGTGTTCTGAGGGGTGACTATGGCTACACCTTC	CAWSVLRGDYGYTF
TRBV6-4	NA	TRBJ1-1	NA	TGTGCCAGCAGTGACGTGGGAACTGAAGCTTTCTTT	CASSDVGTEAFF
TRBV19	NA	TRBJ1-3	once	TGTGCCAGTAGTATTTGGCCTCTCACCATATATTTT	CASSIWPLTIYF
TRBV5-5	TRBD2	TRBJ2-2	NA	TGTGCCAGCAGCCCTCCCAAAGGCGGGAGGATCACCGGGGAGCTGTTTTTT	CASSPPKGGRITGELFF
TRBV5-1	TRBD2	TRBJ2-1	once	TGCGCCAGCAGGTCGACTAGCGCCTCTGGGGGAGAGCAGTTCTTC	CASRSTSASGGEQFF
TRBV2	NA	TRBJ1-5	NA	TGTGCCAGCAGTGTGGAGGCGCCGGGACAGCCCCAGCATTTT	CASSVEAPGQPQHF
TRBV9	TRBD1	TRBJ1-1	NA	TGTGCCAGCAGCTCGCGGACAGGGGCAAACACTGAAGCTTTCTTT	CASSSRTGANTEAFF
TRBV6-5	NA	TRBJ1-5	NA	TGTGCCAGCAGAATGGGGGCCGCTCAGCCCCAGCATTTT	CASRMGAAQPQHF
TRBV5-4	NA	TRBJ1-6	NA	TGTGCCAGCAGCCCGGATTCTAGCCCCTATAATTCACCCCTCCACTTT	CASSPDSSPYNSPLHF
TRBV5-1	NA	TRBJ1-1	NA	TGCGCCAGCAGCTACGGGGGTAACACTGAAGCTTTCTTT	CASSYGGNTEAFF
TRBV15	NA	TRBJ2-3	NA	TGTGCCACCAGCAGGACCAGGGGGGATGCAGATACGCAGTATTTT	CATSRTRGDADTQYF
TRBV19	TRBD1	TRBJ1-2	NA	TGTGCCAGTAGTACTTCTCGGACAGGGGGCTTTGGCTACACCTTC	CASSTSRTGGFGYTF
TRBV25-1	NA	TRBJ2-7	few	TGTGCCAGCAGTGAATCCAGGATATTTACCTACGAGCAGTACTTC	CASSESRIFTYEQYF
TRBV2	NA	TRBJ2-3	NA	TGTGCCAGCAGTAGATTAGAAGATACGCAGTATTTT	CASSRLEDTQYF
TRBV9	TRBD1	TRBJ2-1	once	TGTGCCAGCAGCGTAGGACAGGGTTCCTACAATGAGCAGTTCTTC	CASSVGQGSYNEQFF
TRBV25-1	NA	TRBJ1-5	NA	TGTGCCAGCAGTGATGGTCGCCAGCCCCAGCATTTT	CASSDGRQPQHF
TRBV11-2	TRBD2	TRBJ2-7	medium-sized	TGTGCCAGCAGCCCTGGGGTAGGGGAGGGGTACGAGCAGTACTTC	CASSPGVGEGYEQYF
TRBV11-3	TRBD2	TRBJ2-7	once	TGTGCCAGCAGCAGACTAGCGCCTTACTACGAGCAGTACTTC	CASSRLAPYYEQYF
TRBV28	TRBD2	TRBJ2-1	NA	TGTGCCAGCAGTCTCCGCGGGGGTTACTCGTTCTTC	CASSLRGGYSFF
TRBV5-4	NA	TRBJ2-1	NA	TGTGCCAGCATGGGGGGCAAAAATGAGCAGTTCTTC	CASMGGKNEQFF
TRBV27	TRBD2	TRBJ2-7	NA	TGTGCCAGCAGTTCATCTAGCGGGAGGTCCTACGAGCAGTACTTC	CASSSSSGRSYEQYF
TRBV9	NA	TRBJ2-6	NA	TGTGCCAGCAGCGTAGAGGGCTCTGGGGCCAACGTCCTGACTTTC	CASSVEGSGANVLTF
TRBV6-5	TRBD1	TRBJ2-7	NA	TGTGCCAGCAGTTCCCCGGGACAGGGGGGAAGGGAGCAGTACTTC	CASSSPGQGGREQYF
TRBV11-2	NA	TRBJ2-1	once	TGTGCCAGCAGCTTGGGAATCTACAATGAGCAGTTCTTC	CASSLGIYNEQFF
TRBV5-6	NA	TRBJ2-3	NA	TGTGCCAGCAGCTTGTTTGCCGGGGTTAGCACAGATACGCAGTATTTT	CASSLFAGVSTDTQYF
TRBV5-4	TRBD2	TRBJ2-3	NA	TGTGCCAGCAGCTTGAGAGGACTAGCGGGAGAAGCAGATACGCAGTATTTT	CASSLRGLAGEADTQYF
TRBV7-9	NA	TRBJ2-7	few	TGTGCCAGCGGAGCGTTCTACGAGCAGTACTTC	CASGAFYEQYF
TRBV19	NA	TRBJ2-1	NA	TGTGCCAGTAGTATAGCCCTCGGGTGGAACTCCAATGAGCAGTTCTTC	CASSIALGWNSNEQFF
TRBV5-4	NA	TRBJ2-1	NA	TGTGCCAGCAGCTTGTTGGGAGCCCTGGGGAATGAGCAGTTCTTC	CASSLLGALGNEQFF
TRBV5-6	TRBD1	TRBJ2-3	NA	TGTGCCAGCAGCACCGGACAGGGTACAGATACGCAGTATTTT	CASSTGQGTDTQYF
TRBV5-4	NA	TRBJ2-5	NA	TGTGCCAGCAGCTCGGGGGGCCAGACTTGGAGCGAGACCCAGTACTTC	CASSSGGQTWSETQYF
TRBV11-3	NA	TRBJ1-1	NA	TGTGCCAGCAGCTTAGCCGAGAACACTGAAGCTTTCTTT	CASSLAENTEAFF
TRBV14	TRBD1	TRBJ1-2	NA	TGTGCCAGCAGCCAGGGAGGGGGCGGCTACACCTTC	CASSQGGGGYTF